The clone carrying this TCR beta chain was counted a single time. Antigen unknown. TCRdb's table, derived via immunoSEQ multiplex PCR, lists solely in-frame clones and lacks some. The repertoire holds about 120,000 clones, with more than 90% as singletons. The entry originates in a study of graft-versus-host responses after intestinal transplantation. About the study: Recipients were all induced with anti-thymocyte globulin, then given tacrolimus and steroids for approximately 3 years. Regarding the study as a whole: Graft-versus-host to host-versus-graft clonal ratios in allografts were high in patients with graft-donor T cell macrochimerism. Researchers found GvH clones in recipient marrow, and some showed up first in ileum or blood. An association linked early post-transplant HvG declines with peak circulating GvH clone levels.

The receptor comes from a human donor who was the organ donor for an intestinal transplant. The starting material was unstimulated CD4+ T cells sorted from spleen or lymph node cells, obtained before transplant.

In DNA form, the CDR3 reads TGCGCCAGCAGCCAAGAATGGGCCCGTTCGACTGGGGCCAACGTCCTGACTTTC. Protein sequence: CASSQEWARSTGANVLTF. This sequence joins TRBV4-3 and TRBJ2-6; the D is unclear. The CDR3 contains 18 residues. The germline V and J ends were trimmed by 0 bases and 2 bases, with 14 bases remaining between them. Per the germline V gene, CDR1 is LGHNA and CDR2 is YSLEER.